A selection of T cell receptor beta chains follows, all from one sample in a study of OX40 agonist ivuxolimab in advanced cancers. TCRdb's table, derived via immunoSEQ multiplex PCR, lists solely in-frame clones and lacks some. The sample lists tens of thousands of clones, about 88% occurring once. Sequenced material: CD4+ or CD8+ T cells sorted from blood, taken in a trial of the OX40 agonist ivuxolimab. These receptors all stem from an adult with an advanced solid tumor such as melanoma, head and neck, liver or kidney cancer. Each CDR3 is given with its conserved first and last residue. A D gene is named only where the DNA matches it firmly. For some rows the clone size is stated as once, few or many, or as a class when expanded; others skip it.

size: NA
V: TRBV18
D: TRBD2
J: TRBJ2-3
DNA: TGTGCCAGCTCACCGACTAGCGGGAGGGCCGGGGGCACAGATACGCAGTATTTT
CDR3: CASSPTSGRAGGTDTQYF

size: NA
V: TRBV19
D: NA
J: TRBJ1-3
DNA: TGTGCCAGTAGTACCTCCAGACCGAGTACCTGGGGCACCATATATTTT
CDR3: CASSTSRPSTWGTIYF

size: NA
V: TRBV10-3
D: TRBD1
J: TRBJ1-5
DNA: TGTGCCATCAGATCAGGGGGGGATCAGCCCCAGCATTTT
CDR3: CAIRSGGDQPQHF

size: NA
V: TRBV9
D: NA
J: TRBJ1-4
DNA: TGTGCCAGCAGCGCCTCAGGTGCAACTAATGAAAAACTGTTTTTT
CDR3: CASSASGATNEKLFF

size: NA
V: TRBV18
D: TRBD1
J: TRBJ1-1
DNA: TGTGCCAGCTCATCAGGACAGGGAAGGACTGAAGCTTTCTTT
CDR3: CASSSGQGRTEAFF

size: NA
V: TRBV4-1
D: TRBD2
J: TRBJ2-2
DNA: TGCGCCAGCAGCCCGACTAGCGGGGTTACCGGGGAGCTGTTTTTT
CDR3: CASSPTSGVTGELFF

size: NA
V: TRBV12-5
D: NA
J: TRBJ2-7
DNA: TGTGCTAGTAGCCCGACAGGATCTTACGAGCAGTACTTC
CDR3: CASSPTGSYEQYF

size: NA
V: TRBV19
D: NA
J: TRBJ1-2
DNA: TGTGCCATCTACGGAGGGGACTATGGCTACACCTTC
CDR3: CAIYGGDYGYTF

size: NA
V: TRBV5-4
D: TRBD1
J: TRBJ1-4
DNA: TGTGCCAGCAGCTTAAACAGGGGAAGCGGGGAAAAACTGTTTTTT
CDR3: CASSLNRGSGEKLFF

size: NA
V: TRBV7-2
D: NA
J: TRBJ2-1
DNA: TGTGCCAGCAGCCCAGTACAGGGACTCCAGGCATATCGCGAGCAGTTCTTC
CDR3: CASSPVQGLQAYREQFF

size: NA
V: TRBV6-1
D: TRBD2
J: TRBJ2-3
DNA: TGTGCCTCTCGGGAGGGGGGTGTATACACAGATACGCAGTATTTT
CDR3: CASREGGVYTDTQYF

size: NA
V: TRBV6-5
D: NA
J: TRBJ1-4
DNA: TGTGCCAGCAGTTACTCCGCCTATGAAAAACTGTTTTTT
CDR3: CASSYSAYEKLFF

size: NA
V: TRBV5-6
D: TRBD1
J: TRBJ2-3
DNA: TGTGCCAGCAGCGCTACTGGACAGGGGGCAGATACGCAGTATTTT
CDR3: CASSATGQGADTQYF

size: once
V: TRBV27
D: NA
J: TRBJ2-2
DNA: TGTGCCAGCAGTTTTTCGTACACCGGGGAGCTGTTTTTT
CDR3: CASSFSYTGELFF

size: NA
V: TRBV7-2
D: TRBD1
J: TRBJ1-2
DNA: TGTGCCAGCAGCTTCAAGGGGGCGCGGGACTATGGCTACACCTTC
CDR3: CASSFKGARDYGYTF

size: NA
V: TRBV19
D: TRBD1
J: TRBJ1-2
DNA: TGTGCCAGTAGAGACAGGGGGTATGGCTACACCTTC
CDR3: CASRDRGYGYTF